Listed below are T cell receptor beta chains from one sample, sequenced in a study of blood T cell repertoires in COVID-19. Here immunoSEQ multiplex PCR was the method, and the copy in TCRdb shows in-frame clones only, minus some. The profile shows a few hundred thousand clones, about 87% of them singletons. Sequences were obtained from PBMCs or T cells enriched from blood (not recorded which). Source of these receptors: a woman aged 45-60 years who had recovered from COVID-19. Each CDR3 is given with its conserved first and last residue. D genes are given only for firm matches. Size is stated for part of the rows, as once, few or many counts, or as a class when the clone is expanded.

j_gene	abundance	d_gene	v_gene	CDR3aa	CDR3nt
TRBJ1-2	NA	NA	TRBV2	CASSDTTRLPGVLMSYTF	TGTGCCAGCAGTGACACCACCCGACTCCCGGGGGTACTCATGAGCTACACCTTC
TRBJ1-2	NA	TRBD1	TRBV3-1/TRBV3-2	CASSQTGTGRGYGYTF	TGTGCCAGCAGCCAGACCGGGACAGGGAGAGGCTATGGCTACACCTTC
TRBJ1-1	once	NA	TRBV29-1	CSVEAGFAFF	TGCAGCGTTGAGGCGGGGTTCGCCTTCTTT
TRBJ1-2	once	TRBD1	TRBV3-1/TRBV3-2	CASRHRGPRPTGYTF	TGTGCCAGCAGGCACAGGGGGCCCAGGCCCACTGGCTACACCTTC
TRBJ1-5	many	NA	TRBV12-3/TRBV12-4	CASSSTPKPQHF	TGTGCCAGCAGTTCCACCCCTAAGCCCCAGCATTTT
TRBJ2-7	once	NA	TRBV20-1	CSATGDYEQYF	TGCAGTGCTACCGGGGACTACGAGCAGTACTTC
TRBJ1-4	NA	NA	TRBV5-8	CASSSGWGDNEKLFF	TGTGCCAGCAGCTCCGGATGGGGGGATAATGAAAAACTGTTTTTT
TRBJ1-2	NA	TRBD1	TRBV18	CASSPGTGTDGYTF	TGTGCCAGCTCCCCTGGGACAGGCACGGATGGCTACACCTTC
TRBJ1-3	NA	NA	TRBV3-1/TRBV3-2	CASSQHSTGISGNTIYF	TGTGCCAGCAGCCAACACTCGACAGGAATTAGCGGAAACACCATATATTTT
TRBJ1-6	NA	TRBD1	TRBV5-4	CASSSPVDRGRSSPLHF	TGTGCCAGCAGCTCCCCTGTGGACAGGGGGCGAAGTTCACCCCTCCACTTT
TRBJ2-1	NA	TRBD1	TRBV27	CASSLGTVPYNEQFF	TGTGCCAGCAGTCTAGGGACAGTACCCTACAATGAGCAGTTCTTC
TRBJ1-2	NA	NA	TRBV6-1	CASSENMRQSLYGYTF	TGTGCCAGCAGTGAAAATATGCGACAGTCACTCTATGGCTACACCTTC
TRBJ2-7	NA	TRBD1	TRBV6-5	CASSYNMDRPYEQYF	TGTGCCAGCAGTTACAACATGGACAGGCCCTACGAGCAGTACTTC
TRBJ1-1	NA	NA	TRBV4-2	CASSQGNQGNTEAFF	TGTGCCAGCAGCCAAGGAAATCAGGGGAACACTGAAGCTTTCTTT
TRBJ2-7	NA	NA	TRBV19	CASSISAGRTYEQYF	TGTGCCAGTAGTATATCGGCAGGGCGTACCTACGAGCAGTACTTC
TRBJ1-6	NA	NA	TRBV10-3	CAISDRVINSPLHF	TGTGCCATCAGTGACAGGGTGATTAATTCACCCCTCCACTTT
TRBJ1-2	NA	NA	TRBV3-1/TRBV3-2	CASSHSTDYGYTF	TGTGCCAGCAGCCACTCGACAGATTATGGCTACACCTTC
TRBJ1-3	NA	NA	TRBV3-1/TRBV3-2	CASSQGLPSGNTIYF	TGTGCCAGCAGCCAAGGTCTACCCTCTGGAAACACCATATATTTT
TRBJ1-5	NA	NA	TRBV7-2	CASSVGRNSAGRPQHF	TGTGCCAGCAGCGTGGGGAGGAACAGCGCCGGTAGGCCCCAGCATTTT
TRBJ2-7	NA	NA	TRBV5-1	CASSLNGGSTYEQYF	TGCGCCAGCAGCTTGAACGGGGGAAGTACCTACGAGCAGTACTTC
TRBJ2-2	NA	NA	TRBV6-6	CASSYSIANTGELFF	TGTGCCAGCAGTTACTCGATAGCGAACACCGGGGAGCTGTTTTTT
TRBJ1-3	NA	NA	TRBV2	CASRMDSSSSGNTIYF	TGTGCCAGCAGGATGGACAGCTCGTCCTCTGGAAACACCATATATTTT